This T cell receptor (beta chain) was sequenced in a study of shared clonotypes between healthy human individuals. About the study: Every donor yielded three CD4 naive, three CD4 memory, two CD8 naive and one CD8 memory plate. Study results and limitations: Around 4.7% was the fraction of naive CD4 clonotypes found shared across a handful of donors.

Memory CD4+ cells were the fraction left after CD45RA+ naive selection. CDR3 length: 14 amino acids. Per the germline V gene, CDR1 is MNHEY and CDR2 is SVGAGI. V was pared by 2 bases and J by 6 bases, with 3 bases of the junction left unmatched. Note on this clone: Its antigen remains unidentified.

Sequencing used immunoSEQ multiplex PCR; TCRdb keeps in-frame clones, though not all of them. The data show some 1.1 million clones, roughly 77% seen once. The sample consisted of memory CD4+ T cells from PBMCs. As for subset: CD45RA-negative fraction. The chain recombines TRBV6-5 with TRBJ2-2; 7 nucleotides line up with TRBD2. This TCR was sampled from a man younger than 30 in good health. Some clones in this sample may be carry-over from other donors' samples. The CDR3 sequence: CASSYRGVAGELFF. CDR3 DNA sequence: TGTGCCAGCAGTTACCGGGGGGTAGCCGGGGAGCTGTTTTTT.